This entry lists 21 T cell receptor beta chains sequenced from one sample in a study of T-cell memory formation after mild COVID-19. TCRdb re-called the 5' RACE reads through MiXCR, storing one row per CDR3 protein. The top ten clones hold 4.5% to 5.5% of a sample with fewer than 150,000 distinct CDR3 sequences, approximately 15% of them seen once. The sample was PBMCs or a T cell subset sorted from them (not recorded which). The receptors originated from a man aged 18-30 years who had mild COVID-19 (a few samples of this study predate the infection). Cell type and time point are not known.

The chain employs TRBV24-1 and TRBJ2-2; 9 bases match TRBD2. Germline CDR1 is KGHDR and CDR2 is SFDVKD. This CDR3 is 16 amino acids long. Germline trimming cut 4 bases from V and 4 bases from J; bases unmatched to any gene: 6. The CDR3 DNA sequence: TGTGCCACCAGTGACTCCAGCGGGGGGCTCACCGGGGAGCTGTTTTTT. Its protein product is CATSDSSGGLTGELFF.

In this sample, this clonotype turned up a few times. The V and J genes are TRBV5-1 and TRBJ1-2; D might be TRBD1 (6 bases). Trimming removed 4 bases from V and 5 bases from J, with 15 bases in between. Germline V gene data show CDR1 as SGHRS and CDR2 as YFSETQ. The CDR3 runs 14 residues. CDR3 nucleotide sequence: TGCGCCAGCAGCGCCTTGGACAGCTCATATGGCTACACCTTC. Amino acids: CASSALDSSYGYTF. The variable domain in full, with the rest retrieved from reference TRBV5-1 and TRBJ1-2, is KAGVTQTPRYLIKTRGQQVTLSCSPISGHRSVSWYQQTPGQGLQFLFEYFSETQRNKGNFPGRFSGRQFSNSRSEMNVSTLELGDSALYLCASSALDSSYGYTFGSGTRLTVV.

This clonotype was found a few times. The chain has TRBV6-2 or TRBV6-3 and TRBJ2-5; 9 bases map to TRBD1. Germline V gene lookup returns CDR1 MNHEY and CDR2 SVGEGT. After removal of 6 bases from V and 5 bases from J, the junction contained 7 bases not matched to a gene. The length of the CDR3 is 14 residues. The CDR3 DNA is TGTGCCAGCAGAAAAACAGGGGGCGTGGAGACCCAGTACTTC. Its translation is CASRKTGGVETQYF.

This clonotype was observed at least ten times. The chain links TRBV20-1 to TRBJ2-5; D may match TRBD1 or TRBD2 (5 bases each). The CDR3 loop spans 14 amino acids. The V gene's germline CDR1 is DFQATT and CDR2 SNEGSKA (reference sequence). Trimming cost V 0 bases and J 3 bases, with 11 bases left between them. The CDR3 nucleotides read TGCAGTGCTAGAGACACCGGGACCAAAGAGACCCAGTACTTC. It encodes CSARDTGTKETQYF.

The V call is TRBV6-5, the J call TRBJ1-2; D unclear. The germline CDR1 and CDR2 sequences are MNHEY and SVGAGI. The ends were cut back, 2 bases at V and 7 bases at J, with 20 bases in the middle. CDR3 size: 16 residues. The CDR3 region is CASSYHLQRSSSGYTF. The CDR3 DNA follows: TGTGCCAGCAGTTACCATTTACAGCGATCTAGTAGTGGCTACACCTTC.

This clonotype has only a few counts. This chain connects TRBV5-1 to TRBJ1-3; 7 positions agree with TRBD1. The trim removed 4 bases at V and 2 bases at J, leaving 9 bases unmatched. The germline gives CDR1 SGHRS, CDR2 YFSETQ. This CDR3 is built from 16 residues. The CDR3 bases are TGCGCCAGCAGCCGGGACTCTACAGGGGCTGGAAACACCATATATTTT. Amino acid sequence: CASSRDSTGAGNTIYF.

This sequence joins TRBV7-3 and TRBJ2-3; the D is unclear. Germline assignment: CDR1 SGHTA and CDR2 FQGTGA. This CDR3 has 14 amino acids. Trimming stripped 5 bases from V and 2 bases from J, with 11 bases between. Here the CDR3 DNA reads TGTGCCAGCAGCCCTGCCTCATCCACAGATACGCAGTATTTT. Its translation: CASSPASSTDTQYF.

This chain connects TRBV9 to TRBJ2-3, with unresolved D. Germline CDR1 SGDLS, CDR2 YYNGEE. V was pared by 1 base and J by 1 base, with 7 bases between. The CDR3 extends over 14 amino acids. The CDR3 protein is CASSVTAGTDTQYF. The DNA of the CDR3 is TGTGCCAGCAGCGTAACTGCGGGCACAGATACGCAGTATTTT.

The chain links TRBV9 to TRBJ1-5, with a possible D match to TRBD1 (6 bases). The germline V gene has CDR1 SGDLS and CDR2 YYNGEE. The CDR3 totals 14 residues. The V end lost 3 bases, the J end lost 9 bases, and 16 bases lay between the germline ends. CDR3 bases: TGTGCCAGCAGCGATTCCTATCAGGGGTGGCCCCAGCATTTT. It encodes CASSDSYQGWPQHF.

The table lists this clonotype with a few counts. CDR3 nucleotides: TGTGCCAGCAGCTTTTACGACAGATCGAACACTGAAGCTTTCTTT. Translation gives CASSFYDRSNTEAFF. The chain has TRBV5-6 and TRBJ1-1; possibly TRBD1 for D (5 bases). V lost 2 bases and J 1 base, leaving 12 bases between the germline ends. This CDR3 is built from 15 residues. Germline loops: CDR1 SGHDT, CDR2 YYEEEE.

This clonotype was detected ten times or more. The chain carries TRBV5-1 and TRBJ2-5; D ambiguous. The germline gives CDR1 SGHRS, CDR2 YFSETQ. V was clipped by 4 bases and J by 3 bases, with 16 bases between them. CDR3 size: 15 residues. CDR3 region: CASSATFTGEETQYF. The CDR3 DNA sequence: TGCGCCAGCAGCGCCACTTTTACCGGAGAAGAGACCCAGTACTTC.

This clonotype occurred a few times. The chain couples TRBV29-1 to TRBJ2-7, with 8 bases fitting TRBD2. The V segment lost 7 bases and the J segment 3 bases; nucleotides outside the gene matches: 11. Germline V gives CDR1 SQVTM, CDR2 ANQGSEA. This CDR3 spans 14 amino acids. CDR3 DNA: TGCAGCGCAGATATAGCGGGGAAAAACTACGAGCAGTACTTC. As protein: CSADIAGKNYEQYF.

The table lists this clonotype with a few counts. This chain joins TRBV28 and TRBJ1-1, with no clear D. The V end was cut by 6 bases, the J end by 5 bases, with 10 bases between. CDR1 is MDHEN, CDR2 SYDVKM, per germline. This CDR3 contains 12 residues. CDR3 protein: CASSTTRTEAFF. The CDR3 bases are TGTGCCAGCAGCACGACCCGGACTGAAGCTTTCTTT.

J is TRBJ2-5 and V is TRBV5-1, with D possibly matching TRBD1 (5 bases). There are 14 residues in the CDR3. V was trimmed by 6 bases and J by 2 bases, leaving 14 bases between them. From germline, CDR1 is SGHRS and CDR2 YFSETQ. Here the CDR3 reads CASTKGQTQETQYF. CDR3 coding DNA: TGCGCCAGCACCAAGGGGCAGACTCAAGAGACCCAGTACTTC.

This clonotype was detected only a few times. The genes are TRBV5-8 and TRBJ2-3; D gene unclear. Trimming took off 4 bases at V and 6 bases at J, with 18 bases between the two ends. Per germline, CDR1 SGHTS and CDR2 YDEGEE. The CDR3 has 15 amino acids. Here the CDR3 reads CASSAQGLEADTQYF. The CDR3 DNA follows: TGTGCCAGCAGCGCCCAAGGGCTAGAAGCTGATACGCAGTATTTT. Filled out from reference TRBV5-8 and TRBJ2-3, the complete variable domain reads EAGVTQSPTHLIKTRGQQATLRCSPISGHTSVYWYQQALGLGLQFLLWYDEGEERNRGNFPPRFSGRQFPNYSSELNVNALELEDSALYLCASSAQGLEADTQYFGPGTRLTVL.

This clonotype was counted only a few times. This chain's CDR3 is CASSPRGPSSYEQYV. CDR3 bases: TGTGCCAGCTCTCCTAGGGGGCCTAGCTCCTACGAGCAGTACGTC. V usage is TRBV18 and J usage is TRBJ2-7, with TRBD1 matching over 7 bases. V lost 6 bases and J lost 0; bases outside the gene matches: 8. CDR1 and CDR2 (germline): KGHSH, LQKENI. CDR3 length: 15 residues.

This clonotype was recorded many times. DNA of the CDR3: TGTGCCAGTAGTACCAAGGACAGGGGACGTACCTACGAGCAGTACTTC. Its translation is CASSTKDRGRTYEQYF. The chain recombines TRBV19 with TRBJ2-7; TRBD1 agrees at 9 bases. Germline values: CDR1 LNHDA, CDR2 SQIVND (reference sequence). Trimming removed 4 bases from V and 2 bases from J; junction bases left unmatched: 9. The CDR3 has 16 residues. The full variable domain, in which reference TRBV19 and TRBJ2-7 provide the parts outside the CDR3, is DGGITQSPKYLFRKEGQNVTLSCEQNLNHDAMYWYRQDPGQGLRLIYYSQIVNDFQKGDIAEGYSVSREKKESFPLTVTSAQKNPTAFYLCASSTKDRGRTYEQYFGPGTRLTVT.

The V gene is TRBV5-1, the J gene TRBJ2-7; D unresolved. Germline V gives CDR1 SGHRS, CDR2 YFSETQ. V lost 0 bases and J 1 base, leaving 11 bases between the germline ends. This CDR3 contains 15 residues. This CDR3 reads CASSLGAPTSYEQYF. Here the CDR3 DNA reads TGCGCCAGCAGCTTGGGCGCCCCCACGTCCTACGAGCAGTACTTC.

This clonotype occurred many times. The CDR3 loop reads CASSSPGGPGLAGGYTYEQYF. In DNA, the CDR3 is TGTGCCAGCAGCTCCCCGGGGGGGCCGGGACTAGCGGGGGGATACACCTACGAGCAGTACTTC. The chain carries TRBV7-6 and TRBJ2-7; TRBD2 matches 15 bases. The CDR3 runs to 21 residues. Germline lookup yields CDR1 SGHVS and CDR2 FNYEAQ. Losses at the gene ends were 4 bases for V and 2 bases for J; bases not matched to a gene: 18.

The CDR3 is CASSEALLGETQYF. CDR3 nucleotides: TGTGCCAGCAGTGAAGCGCTTCTGGGAGAGACCCAGTACTTC. The rearrangement joins TRBV2 to TRBJ2-5, with D unresolved. Trimming cost V 0 bases and J 4 bases, with 9 bases left between them. Germline CDR1 reads SNHLY; CDR2 reads FYNNEI. There are 14 residues in the CDR3.

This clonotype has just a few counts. The CDR3 DNA reads as TGTGCCAGTAGTATGGGGGATGGCTACACCTTC. This sequence encodes CASSMGDGYTF. The V gene is TRBV19, the J gene TRBJ1-2; D possibly corresponds to TRBD1 (5 bases). CDR3 length: 11 amino acids. V was trimmed by 3 bases and J by 6 bases, leaving 5 bases between them. Looked up from germline, CDR1 is LNHDA and CDR2 is SQIVND (reference sequence).